This T cell receptor beta chain was captured by sequencing in a study of blood T cell repertoires in COVID-19. Study-wide background: From T cells, B-cell-depleted T cells, or PBMCs came the material, which was cDNA or gDNA.

The CDR3 has 14 residues. V gave up 5 bases and J gave up 6 bases, with 14 bases separating them. Germline V gene sequence: CDR1 SGHAT, CDR2 FQNNGV. Clones were read by immunoSEQ multiplex PCR, and TCRdb kept only the in-frame ones, dropping some. The table shows about 290,000 clones, with 85% occurring only once. The chain uses TRBV11-2 and TRBJ2-1; D possibly corresponds to TRBD1 (6 bases). The TCR was taken from a woman in her fifties or sixties with active or convalescent COVID-19. The sample taken for sequencing was peripheral blood. In DNA, the CDR3 is TGTGCCAGCAGCCAGGTTTCGACAGGCAATGAGCAGTTCTTC. Its translation is CASSQVSTGNEQFF.